This is a list of T cell receptor beta chains from one sample in a study of blood T cell repertoires in COVID-19. Assay used: immunoSEQ multiplex PCR; TCRdb lists only in-frame clones, some missing. The data contain about 250,000 clones, roughly 80% of them singletons. Input material: peripheral blood. These receptors were taken from an elderly man with acute or convalescent COVID-19. CDR3s leave out the opening cysteine and the closing phenylalanine or tryptophan. Each record gives: J gene, V gene, CDR3 protein.

J gene: TRBJ1-1
V gene: TRBV6-6
CDR3 protein: ASSYRRGRSDTEAF

J gene: TRBJ1-1
V gene: TRBV6-5
CDR3 protein: ASSPKGSAHTEAF

J gene: TRBJ2-7
V gene: TRBV28
CDR3 protein: ASMIDRSEQY

J gene: TRBJ2-3
V gene: TRBV6-5
CDR3 protein: ASKRATSTDTQY

J gene: TRBJ2-1
V gene: TRBV7-8
CDR3 protein: ASSRLAGSPHEQF

J gene: TRBJ2-7
V gene: TRBV5-8
CDR3 protein: ASSFNYEQY

J gene: TRBJ1-2
V gene: TRBV19
CDR3 protein: ASSSGQGVYGYT

J gene: TRBJ1-5
V gene: TRBV2
CDR3 protein: ASSDRAEQPQH

J gene: TRBJ2-1
V gene: TRBV19
CDR3 protein: ASSLRGPRTSSYNEQF

J gene: TRBJ2-7
V gene: TRBV27
CDR3 protein: ASSLATGGGEQY

J gene: TRBJ1-2
V gene: TRBV5-4
CDR3 protein: ASSLQGIDGYT

J gene: TRBJ2-3
V gene: TRBV2
CDR3 protein: ASSAISGTSAPDTQY

J gene: TRBJ2-2
V gene: TRBV9
CDR3 protein: ASSKGSPSHGELF

J gene: TRBJ1-4
V gene: TRBV5-1
CDR3 protein: ASTQGAPNEKLF

J gene: TRBJ2-2
V gene: TRBV18
CDR3 protein: ASSPTSGSRTGELF

J gene: TRBJ1-2
V gene: TRBV5-1
CDR3 protein: ASSLAPGANYGYT

J gene: TRBJ1-2
V gene: TRBV6-1
CDR3 protein: ASSEADYT

J gene: TRBJ1-3
V gene: TRBV5-1
CDR3 protein: ASSLPLSSGNTIY

J gene: TRBJ1-2
V gene: TRBV6-6
CDR3 protein: ASTLEGGIRGYT

J gene: TRBJ2-2
V gene: TRBV5-1
CDR3 protein: ASNVPGDTGELF

J gene: TRBJ1-2
V gene: TRBV5-6
CDR3 protein: ASSLRVNTNYGYT

J gene: TRBJ2-1
V gene: TRBV5-8
CDR3 protein: ASSFRGGPYNEQF

J gene: TRBJ1-4
V gene: TRBV2
CDR3 protein: ASSDSGQSNEKLF

J gene: TRBJ2-3
V gene: TRBV18
CDR3 protein: ASSPPNPGLAPFSTDTQY

J gene: TRBJ2-7
V gene: TRBV12-5
CDR3 protein: ASGLVLRGLADHSSYEQY

J gene: TRBJ2-5
V gene: TRBV5-6
CDR3 protein: ASSPVSGETQY

J gene: TRBJ2-1
V gene: TRBV5-1
CDR3 protein: ASSLLLSTSLDEQF

J gene: TRBJ1-2
V gene: TRBV5-1
CDR3 protein: ASSLAGSPGENYGYT

J gene: TRBJ1-6
V gene: TRBV6-5
CDR3 protein: ASRTGTENSPLH

J gene: TRBJ1-2
V gene: TRBV7-8
CDR3 protein: ASSLYGTLGRVGYT